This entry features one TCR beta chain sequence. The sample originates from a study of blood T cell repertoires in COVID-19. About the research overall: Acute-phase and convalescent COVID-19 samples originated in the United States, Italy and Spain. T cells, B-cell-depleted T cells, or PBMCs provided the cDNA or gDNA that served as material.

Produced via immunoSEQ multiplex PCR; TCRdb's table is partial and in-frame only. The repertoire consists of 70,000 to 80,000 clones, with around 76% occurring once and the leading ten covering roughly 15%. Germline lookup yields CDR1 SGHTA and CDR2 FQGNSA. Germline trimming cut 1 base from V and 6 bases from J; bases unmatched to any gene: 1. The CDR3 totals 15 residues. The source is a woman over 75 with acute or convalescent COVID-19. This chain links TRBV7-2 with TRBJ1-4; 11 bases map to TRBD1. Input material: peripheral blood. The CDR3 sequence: CASSLGDRGYEKLFF. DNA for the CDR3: TGTGCCAGCAGCTTAGGGGACAGGGGGTATGAAAAACTGTTTTTT.